The T cell receptor beta chain under discussion was sequenced for a study of blood T cell repertoires in COVID-19. Study information: The origin of the acute and convalescent COVID-19 samples was the United States, Italy and Spain. Nucleic acid was either cDNA or gDNA, and it came from T cells, B-cell-depleted T cells, or PBMCs.

Germline CDR1 and CDR2: GTSNPN and SVGIG (reference sequence). CDR3 length: 16 residues. Trimming removed 3 bases at V and 0 bases at J, with 15 bases between. Source study methods: Estimated nucleated cell counts came from reference gene primer amplification. Profiling relied on immunoSEQ multiplex PCR, and the TCRdb table lists in-frame clones only, not all of them. From that table come the V and J calls and clone size; the DNA was used to work out D and trimming. Of some 180,000 clones listed, around 80% are singletons. The rearrangement joins TRBV30 to TRBJ1-3; no reliable D call. The material sequenced was peripheral blood. The source of this sequence is a human donor in a cohort sampled during active COVID-19. CDR3 sequence: CAWSIMWATSGNTIYF. CDR3 DNA sequence: TGTGCCTGGAGCATAATGTGGGCCACCTCTGGAAACACCATATATTTT.